These 13 T cell receptor beta chains share one sample of origin, sequenced in a study of blood T cell repertoires in COVID-19. Profiling relied on immunoSEQ multiplex PCR, and the TCRdb table lists in-frame clones only, not all of them. The sample yields under 450,000 clones, about 91% seen once. The source material was peripheral blood. These receptors were obtained from a woman aged 45-65 years with COVID-19, enrolled during active disease.

The chain has TRBV5-4 and TRBJ2-5; D perhaps matches TRBD1 (5 bases). Trimming left V 2 bases short and J 5 bases short, with 16 bases between. This CDR3 is 15 amino acids long. In germline, CDR1 is SGHNT, CDR2 YYREEE (reference sequence). CDR3 sequence reads: CASSLQAVHGETQYF. In DNA, the CDR3 is TGTGCCAGCAGCTTACAGGCCGTTCACGGGGAGACCCAGTACTTC.

This rearrangement joins TRBV19 to TRBJ1-5, with TRBD1 identical over 9 bases. This CDR3 contains 17 residues. Germline V lookup: CDR1 LNHDA, CDR2 SQIVND (reference sequence). V lost 5 bases to trimming and J lost 1 base; unmatched junction nucleotides: 9. Written as DNA, the CDR3 is TGTGCCAGTAGTGTACAAAGGGGACAGGGAAGCAATCAGCCCCAGCATTTT. It translates to CASSVQRGQGSNQPQHF.

V and J are TRBV27 and TRBJ1-1; maybe TRBD1 (5 bases). Trimming pared 5 bases from V and 6 bases from J, leaving 16 bases between. Germline V gene data show CDR1 as MNHEY and CDR2 as SMNVEV (reference sequence). This CDR3 comprises 14 residues. The CDR3 region is CASSLRTGGAEAFF. In DNA, the CDR3 is TGTGCCAGCAGTCTACGAACCGGGGGGGCTGAAGCTTTCTTT.

This clone appeared a few times. The V and J genes are TRBV5-6 and TRBJ1-6; D is ambiguous. V was cut by 0 bases and J by 9 bases, with 16 bases left in between. This CDR3 is built from 16 residues. The germline CDR1 and CDR2 sequences are SGHDT and YYEEEE. Written as DNA, the CDR3 is TGTGCCAGCAGCTTGGGAGGATCTCTTGCGGGTTCACCCCTCCACTTT. Protein product: CASSLGGSLAGSPLHF.

The J gene is TRBJ1-2, the V gene TRBV9, with unresolved D. V was pared by 4 bases and J by 0 bases, with 13 bases between. CDR3 length equals 15 residues. Germline values: CDR1 SGDLS, CDR2 YYNGEE. In DNA form, the CDR3 reads TGTGCCAGCAGCTTCAGAGGGATGGCTAACTATGGCTACACCTTC. This sequence encodes CASSFRGMANYGYTF. The full variable domain, with the rest looked up from reference TRBV9 and TRBJ1-2, is DSGVTQTPKHLITATGQRVTLRCSPRSGDLSVYWYQQSLDQGLQFLIQYYNGEERAKGNILERFSAQQFPDLHSELNLSSLELGDSALYFCASSFRGMANYGYTFGSGTRLTVV.

The chain joins TRBV7-2 to TRBJ1-2; TRBD1 matches at 8 bases. The V and J ends lost 5 bases and 4 bases, in that order; junction bases with no gene match: 12. Germline V gene data show CDR1 as SGHTA and CDR2 as FQGNSA. The CDR3 consists of 16 residues. This chain's CDR3 is CASSQKAQGGFYGYTF. The CDR3 DNA sequence: TGTGCCAGCAGCCAAAAGGCACAGGGGGGATTCTATGGCTACACCTTC.

V is TRBV9 and J is TRBJ2-2; 10 bases agree with TRBD1. This CDR3 is built from 15 residues. Germline lookup yields CDR1 SGDLS and CDR2 YYNGEE. After removal of 3 bases from V and 4 bases from J, the junction contained 3 bases not matched to a gene. The CDR3 bases are TGTGCCAGCAGCGCCGGGACAGGGGTCACCGGGGAGCTGTTTTTT. This codes for CASSAGTGVTGELFF. The full variable domain, rest sourced from reference TRBV9 and TRBJ2-2, is DSGVTQTPKHLITATGQRVTLRCSPRSGDLSVYWYQQSLDQGLQFLIQYYNGEERAKGNILERFSAQQFPDLHSELNLSSLELGDSALYFCASSAGTGVTGELFFGEGSRLTVL.

In DNA form, the CDR3 reads TGCGCCAGCAGCTTGGGTCGGAGGGCTAACTATGGCTACACCTTC. This gives the protein CASSLGRRANYGYTF. The chain recombines TRBV5-1 with TRBJ1-2; D is unclear. V was shortened by 0 bases and J by 0 bases, with 9 bases between the two germline ends. The length of the CDR3 is 15 residues. Per germline, CDR1 SGHRS and CDR2 YFSETQ.

V usage is TRBV29-1 and J usage is TRBJ1-1; perhaps TRBD1 as D (5 bases). CDR1 SQVTM and CDR2 ANQGSEA come from the germline V gene. The V gene lost 7 bases and the J gene lost 4 bases, with 16 bases spanning the gap. This CDR3 has 13 residues. CDR3 sequence reads: CSADQGGATEAFF. In DNA, the CDR3 is TGCAGCGCGGATCAGGGAGGGGCCACTGAAGCTTTCTTT.

The V gene is TRBV4-1, the J gene TRBJ1-5, with a weak D call TRBD1 (5 bases). This CDR3 is built from 15 residues. Per germline, CDR1 MGHRA and CDR2 YSYEKL. V gave up 0 bases and J gave up 5 bases, with 11 bases separating them. The CDR3 DNA follows: TGCGCCAGCAGCCAAGAGGGGGGTAGGGATCAGCCCCAGCATTTT. Encoded protein: CASSQEGGRDQPQHF.

This sequence joins TRBV5-6 and TRBJ1-1; D is undetermined. V shed 2 bases and J shed 1 base, with 6 bases lying between them. Germline-derived CDR1 and CDR2 are SGHDT and YYEEEE. The CDR3 has 13 amino acids. CDR3 coding DNA: TGTGCCAGCAGCTTTCTCCGGAACACTGAAGCTTTCTTT. Protein product: CASSFLRNTEAFF.

This chain links TRBV6-6 with TRBJ2-3; 9 bases align to TRBD2. CDR3 length: 15 amino acids. V lost 6 bases, J lost 4 bases, and 8 bases stayed unmatched. Germline CDR1 is MNHNY and CDR2 is SVGAGI (reference sequence). The CDR3 loop reads CASSQTSGEPDTQYF. CDR3 DNA sequence: TGTGCCAGCAGCCAGACTAGCGGTGAACCAGATACGCAGTATTTT.

The sample holds one count of this clone. The same CDR3 is also encoded by other DNA sequences in this sample. J is TRBJ1-2 and V is TRBV12-3 or TRBV12-4, with D possibly matching TRBD1 (5 bases). V was clipped by 2 bases and J by 8 bases, with 6 bases between them. The CDR3 covers 11 residues. CDR3: CASSLQGGYTF. CDR3 bases: TGTGCCAGCAGTTTACAGGGCGGCTACACCTTC.